Each of the 21 T cell receptor beta chains below was sequenced from the same sample in a study of T cell responses to AZD1222 COVID-19 vaccine. This table comes from immunoSEQ multiplex PCR, and its TCRdb copy is limited to in-frame clones, with some not included. The sample holds around 100,000 clones; roughly 90% are singletons and the top ten take about a fifth. The input for sequencing was peripheral blood, taken on day 0 of AZD1222 vaccination. The receptor set was obtained from an adult in good health.

The rearrangement links TRBV19 to TRBJ1-1; 7 bases align to TRBD1. V shed 10 bases, J shed 3 bases, and the junction held 11 bases outside the gene matches. This CDR3 has 14 amino acids. Germline assignment: CDR1 LNHDA and CDR2 SQIVND (reference sequence). The DNA of the CDR3 is TGTGCCACCCACAGGGGCCCTGGGGACACTGAAGCTTTCTTT. As protein: CATHRGPGDTEAFF.

Only one count was recorded for this clone. V gene TRBV5-4 combines with J gene TRBJ1-6; 7 bases fit TRBD1. Germline CDR1 is SGHNT and CDR2 is YYREEE (reference sequence). The trim removed 7 bases at V and 7 bases at J, leaving 5 bases unmatched. CDR3 size: 13 residues. This chain's CDR3 is CASGGTANSPLHF. DNA of the CDR3: TGTGCCAGCGGGGGGACAGCAAATTCACCCCTCCACTTT.

The chain has TRBV28 and TRBJ1-1; D remains unclear. This CDR3 contains 12 residues. The germline V gene has CDR1 MDHEN and CDR2 SYDVKM. V lost 3 bases and J 7 bases, leaving 9 bases between the germline ends. This CDR3 reads CASSLFPVEAFF. The CDR3 DNA sequence: TGTGCCAGCAGTTTGTTCCCGGTTGAAGCTTTCTTT.

This rearrangement joins TRBV6-5 to TRBJ1-2; maybe TRBD1 (5 bases). Deletions cut 6 bases from V and 7 bases from J, with 12 bases between. From germline, CDR1 is MNHEY and CDR2 SVGAGI. This CDR3 has 12 amino acids. The CDR3 protein is CASSRGGSGYTF. CDR3 sequence (DNA): TGTGCCAGCAGCCGTGGGGGGTCTGGCTACACCTTC.

The table lists this clone with a count of one. This sequence joins TRBV18 and TRBJ1-1; D may be TRBD1 (5 bases). Germline values: CDR1 KGHSH, CDR2 LQKENI. This CDR3 contains 12 residues. V lost 6 bases and J lost 8, with 13 bases in between. This chain's CDR3 is CASSRDLSEAFF. The CDR3 DNA sequence: TGTGCCAGCTCCCGGGACCTCTCCGAAGCTTTCTTT.

This chain uses TRBV6-1 with TRBJ2-7; a possible D gene is TRBD1 (5 bases). V gave up 4 bases and J gave up 0 bases, with 13 bases separating them. Germline V gene lookup returns CDR1 MNHNS and CDR2 SASEGT. The CDR3 spans 15 residues. The CDR3, as DNA: TGTGCCAGCAGTGGACAATTTCAGGGCTCCTACGAGCAGTACTTC. It codes for CASSGQFQGSYEQYF.

The chain uses TRBV11-2 and TRBJ2-1; 7 bases map to TRBD2. The CDR3 is made up of 15 amino acids. V shed 3 bases and J 0 bases; nucleotides not matched to a gene: 2. Germline V gene lookup returns CDR1 SGHAT and CDR2 FQNNGV. The CDR3 loop is CASSFGRLSYNEQFF. The CDR3, as DNA: TGTGCCAGCAGCTTCGGGAGGCTCTCCTACAATGAGCAGTTCTTC.

This sequence joins TRBV6-4 and TRBJ2-5, with a weak D call TRBD2 (5 bases). The CDR3 sequence is 16 residues long. CDR1 and CDR2 (germline): MRHNA, SNTAGT. V gave up 6 bases and J gave up 5 bases, with 22 bases separating them. This CDR3 is CASRSRAVPRGETQYF. CDR3 bases: TGTGCCAGCAGATCCCGGGCGGTCCCCAGAGGGGAGACCCAGTACTTC.

The V gene is TRBV7-6, the J gene TRBJ2-1; D uncertain. V was cut by 3 bases and J by 9 bases, with 24 bases left in between. The germline gives CDR1 SGHVS, CDR2 FNYEAQ. The CDR3 length is 17 residues. CDR3 sequence reads: CASSFTPLNLGPGEQFF. For the CDR3, the DNA is TGTGCCAGCAGCTTCACACCCCTCAACCTAGGTCCCGGTGAGCAGTTCTTC. The full variable domain, rest sourced from reference TRBV7-6 and TRBJ2-1, is GAGVSQSPRYKVTKRGQDVALRCDPISGHVSLYWYRQALGQGPEFLTYFNYEAQQDKSGLPNDRFSAERPEGSISTLTIQRTEQRDSAMYRCASSFTPLNLGPGEQFFGPGTRLTVL.

This sequence joins TRBV4-3 and TRBJ1-4; D gene uncertain. The germline CDR1 and CDR2 sequences are LGHNA and YSLEER. This CDR3 contains 20 residues. Trimming shortened V by 0 bases and J by 7 bases, and 27 bases separated the two germline ends. CDR3 DNA: TGCGCCAGCAGCCAAGACTTCTCGGGAAACCGATGGGGAGAGACTGAAAAACTGTTTTTT. Translating it yields CASSQDFSGNRWGETEKLFF.

The V gene is TRBV6-1, the J gene TRBJ1-2; weak D call: TRBD1 (5 bases). This CDR3 comprises 13 residues. The V end lost 6 bases, the J end lost 4 bases, and 12 bases lay between the germline ends. Germline loops: CDR1 MNHNS, CDR2 SASEGT. The CDR3 protein is CASSLPQGYGYTF. The CDR3 DNA sequence: TGTGCCAGCAGCCTCCCCCAGGGCTATGGCTACACCTTC.

This rearrangement joins TRBV4-3 to TRBJ2-7; no clear D. The CDR3 spans 13 residues. Germline assignment: CDR1 LGHNA and CDR2 YSLEER. The V gene lost 1 base and the J gene lost 2 bases, with 6 bases spanning the gap. The CDR3 sequence: CASSQVGTYEQYF. Here the CDR3 DNA reads TGCGCCAGCAGCCAAGTTGGGACCTACGAGCAGTACTTC.

The chain recombines TRBV15 with TRBJ2-3; possible D gene TRBD2, 5 bases. Trimming removed 0 bases from V and 5 bases from J, with 12 bases in between. The CDR3 length is 15 residues. CDR1 and CDR2 (germline): LNHNV, YYDKDF (reference sequence). For the CDR3, the DNA is TGTGCCACCAGCAGAGATCCTAGGGCGGGAGATACGCAGTATTTT. Amino acids: CATSRDPRAGDTQYF.

The CDR3 spells CASSLTSGNTGELFF. The CDR3 nucleotides read TGTGCCAGCAGCTTGACTAGCGGGAACACCGGGGAGCTGTTTTTT. The V gene is TRBV7-2, the J gene TRBJ2-2, with TRBD2 matching 9 bases. The J segment lost 1 base and the V segment lost 3 bases, leaving 0 bases of the junction unmatched. The CDR3 sequence is 15 residues long. The V gene's germline CDR1 is SGHTA and CDR2 FQGNSA.

The gene calls are TRBV7-8 and TRBJ2-6; the match to TRBD1 covers 11 bases. The germline gives CDR1 SGHVS, CDR2 FQNEAQ. The V gene end was trimmed by 10 bases and the J gene end by 3 bases; junction bases not matched to a gene: 5. The CDR3 sequence is 15 residues long. The CDR3, as DNA: TGTGCCATAGGACAGGGGGCAGTTGGGGCCAACGTCCTGACTTTC. This codes for CAIGQGAVGANVLTF.

V usage is TRBV20-1 and J usage is TRBJ1-2; 7 nucleotides agree with TRBD1. Germline V gene sequence: CDR1 DFQATT, CDR2 SNEGSKA (reference sequence). The CDR3 length is 15 residues. V trimming: 3 bases; J trimming: 3 bases; junction bases outside the gene matches: 10. The CDR3 sequence: CSASVGDRVYYGYTF. DNA of the CDR3: TGCAGTGCTAGTGTGGGTGACAGGGTTTACTATGGCTACACCTTC.

The genes are TRBV7-2 and TRBJ2-1; TRBD2 matches 9 bases. This CDR3 is 13 amino acids long. CDR1 is SGHTA and CDR2 is FQGNSA in the germline V gene. V was pared by 0 bases and J by 12 bases, with 3 bases of the junction left unmatched. The CDR3 region has the DNA TGTGCCAGCAGCTTAGCCCCGGGACTAGCGCAGTTCTTC. This gives the protein CASSLAPGLAQFF.

This chain uses TRBV27 with TRBJ1-4; D is ambiguous. V was trimmed by 6 bases and J by 8 bases, leaving 16 bases between them. This CDR3 comprises 14 residues. Germline CDR1 reads MNHEY; CDR2 reads SMNVEV (reference sequence). CDR3 region: CASSSIGVEEKLFF. Here the CDR3 DNA reads TGTGCCAGCAGCTCGATCGGGGTGGAGGAAAAACTGTTTTTT.

V usage is TRBV3-1 (or the pseudogene TRBV3-2) and J usage is TRBJ1-4; D is undetermined. Germline CDR1 LGHDT, CDR2 YNNKEL (reference sequence). V lost 4 bases and J lost 8, with 17 bases in between. This CDR3 has 15 residues. CDR3 sequence: CASSPRPGNEEKLFF. CDR3 nucleotides: TGTGCCAGCAGCCCCCGACCGGGAAACGAGGAAAAACTGTTTTTT.

The V and J genes are TRBV5-4 and TRBJ1-3; D is unresolved. Germline V lookup: CDR1 SGHNT, CDR2 YYREEE (reference sequence). The ends were cut back, 0 bases at V and 3 bases at J, with 10 bases in the middle. This CDR3 spans 15 amino acids. CDR3 bases: TGTGCCAGCAGCTTGGGGGGAACGGTTGGAAACACCATATATTTT. Translating it yields CASSLGGTVGNTIYF.

The rearrangement joins TRBV9 to TRBJ1-1; TRBD1 matches 9 bases. J was trimmed by 2 bases and V by 5 bases; bases with no gene match: 1. The V gene's germline CDR1 is SGDLS and CDR2 YYNGEE. The CDR3 runs to 13 residues. CDR3 sequence: CASRGQGNTEAFF. The CDR3 coding sequence is TGTGCCAGCAGGGGACAGGGTAACACTGAAGCTTTCTTT.